The rows below give T cell receptor beta chains drawn from one sample of a study of CD8 T cells in ankylosing spondylitis. A single record per CDR3 protein comes from TCRdb applying MiXCR to the 5' RACE reads. The table includes around 250,000 distinct CDR3 sequences, around 32% detected once. The source material was blood, either unsorted or a sorted T cell fraction (not recorded which). Source of these receptors: a male donor with ankylosing spondylitis or in good health (not recorded which). CDR3s include the opening cysteine and the closing phenylalanine or tryptophan. D genes are given only for firm matches. Size tells how often a clone was seen (once, few, many) or the class of an expanded clone, and some rows leave it out.

NA | TRBJ2-5 | NA | TRBV3-1 | TGTGCCAGCAGCACGGGGCCGGAGGAGACCCAGTACTTC | CASSTGPEETQYF
NA | TRBJ2-7 | few | TRBV6-5 | TGTGCCAGCAGTTTTGCAGGGACCTACGAGCAGTACTTC | CASSFAGTYEQYF
NA | TRBJ2-1 | few | TRBV20-1 | TGCAGTGCTAGGGGGTATAGCTCCTACAATGAGCAGTTCTTC | CSARGYSSYNEQFF
NA | TRBJ2-1 | NA | TRBV5-1 | TGCGCCAGCAGCTTGTCCAGGTCCAATGAGCAGTTCTTC | CASSLSRSNEQFF
NA | TRBJ1-1 | NA | TRBV20-1 | TGCAGTGCCAGAGGTGCCAGGAGAAACACTGAAGCTTTCTTT | CSARGARRNTEAFF
TRBD1 | TRBJ2-7 | few | TRBV12-3/TRBV12-4 | TGTGCCAGCAGTCACTCCGGGACAGGGGGCTACGAGCAGTACTTC | CASSHSGTGGYEQYF
NA | TRBJ2-7 | few | TRBV6-1 | TGTGCCAGCAGTGAAGCGCGTGGAGACAGCAGGTACTTC | CASSEARGDSRYF
NA | TRBJ2-1 | NA | TRBV28 | TGTGCCAGCAGTTTATATGGCAGGGAAGTCCTAAGCTCCTACAATGAGCAGTTCTTC | CASSLYGREVLSSYNEQFF
NA | TRBJ2-2 | NA | TRBV12-3/TRBV12-4 | TGTGCCAGCAGTTTGTTCAGTCCCGGGGAGCTGTTTTTT | CASSLFSPGELFF
TRBD2 | TRBJ2-3 | many | TRBV12-3/TRBV12-4 | TGTGCCAGCAGTTTACTAGCGGGTAGCACAGATACGCAGTATTTT | CASSLLAGSTDTQYF
TRBD2 | TRBJ2-2 | few | TRBV15 | TGTGCCACCAGCGTGACGGGGGGTGCCACCGGGGAGCTGTTTTTT | CATSVTGGATGELFF
TRBD2 | TRBJ2-5 | few | TRBV29-1 | TGCAGCGTTGTAGGACTAGCGGGAGGGGAGACCCAGTACTTC | CSVVGLAGGETQYF
NA | TRBJ2-7 | many | TRBV29-1 | TGCAGCGCCGGGACTGTCGAGCAGTACTTC | CSAGTVEQYF
NA | TRBJ1-2 | few | TRBV29-1 | TGCAGCGTTGTAGAGGCAGATGGAGGCTACACCTTC | CSVVEADGGYTF